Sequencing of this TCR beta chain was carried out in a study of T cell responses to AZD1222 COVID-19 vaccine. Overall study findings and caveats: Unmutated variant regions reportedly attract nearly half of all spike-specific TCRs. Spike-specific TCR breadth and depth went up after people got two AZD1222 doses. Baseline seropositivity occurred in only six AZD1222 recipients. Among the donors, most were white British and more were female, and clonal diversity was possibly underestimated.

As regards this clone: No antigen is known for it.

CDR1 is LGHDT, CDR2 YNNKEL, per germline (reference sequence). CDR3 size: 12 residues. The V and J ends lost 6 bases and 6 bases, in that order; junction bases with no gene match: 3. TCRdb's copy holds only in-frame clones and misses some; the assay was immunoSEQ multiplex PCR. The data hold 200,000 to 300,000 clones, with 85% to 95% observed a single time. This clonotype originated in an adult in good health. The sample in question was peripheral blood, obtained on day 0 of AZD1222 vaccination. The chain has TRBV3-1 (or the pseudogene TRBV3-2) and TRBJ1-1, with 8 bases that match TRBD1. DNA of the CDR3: TGTGCCAGCAGTAAACAGGGGGCTGAAGCTTTCTTT. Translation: CASSKQGAEAFF.